The sequence of this T cell receptor beta chain was determined in a study of blood T cell repertoires in COVID-19. Study at large: The origin of the acute and convalescent COVID-19 samples was the United States, Italy and Spain. Nucleic acid was either cDNA or gDNA, and it came from T cells, B-cell-depleted T cells, or PBMCs.

Original processing methods: Reference gene primer amplification gave nucleated cell count estimates. Measured with immunoSEQ multiplex PCR; TCRdb has only the in-frame clones, and not every one. That table supplies the V and J calls and clone size; D and trimming were determined from the DNA. The sample records 99,000 or so clones, roughly 84% being singletons. Specimen: peripheral blood. The source is a man in his sixties or seventies with active or convalescent COVID-19.

This chain's CDR3 is CASSQSSGGAVRETQYF. The CDR3 DNA follows: TGCGCCAGCAGCCAATCTAGCGGGGGGGCGGTGAGAGAGACCCAGTACTTC. The chain employs TRBV4-1 and TRBJ2-5, with 12 bases identical to TRBD2. CDR3 length: 17 residues. CDR1 is MGHRA and CDR2 is YSYEKL in the germline V gene. V was pared by 2 bases and J by 4 bases, with 8 bases of the junction left unmatched.